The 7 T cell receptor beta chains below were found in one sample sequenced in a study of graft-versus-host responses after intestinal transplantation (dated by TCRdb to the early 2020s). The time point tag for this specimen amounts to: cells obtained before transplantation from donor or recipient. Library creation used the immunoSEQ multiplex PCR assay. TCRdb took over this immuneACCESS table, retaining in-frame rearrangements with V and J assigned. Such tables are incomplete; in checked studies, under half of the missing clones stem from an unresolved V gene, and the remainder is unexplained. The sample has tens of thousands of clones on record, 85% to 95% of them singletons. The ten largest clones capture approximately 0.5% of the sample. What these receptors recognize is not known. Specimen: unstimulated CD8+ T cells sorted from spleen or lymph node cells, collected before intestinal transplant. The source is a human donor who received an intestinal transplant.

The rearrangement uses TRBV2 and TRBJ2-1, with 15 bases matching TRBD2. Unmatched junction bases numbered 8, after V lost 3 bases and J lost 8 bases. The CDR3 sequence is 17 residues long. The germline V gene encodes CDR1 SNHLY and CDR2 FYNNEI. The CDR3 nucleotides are TGTGCCAGCAGTGATAGCGGACTAGCGGGGGGGCTATATGAGCAGTTCTTC. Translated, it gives CASSDSGLAGGLYEQFF.

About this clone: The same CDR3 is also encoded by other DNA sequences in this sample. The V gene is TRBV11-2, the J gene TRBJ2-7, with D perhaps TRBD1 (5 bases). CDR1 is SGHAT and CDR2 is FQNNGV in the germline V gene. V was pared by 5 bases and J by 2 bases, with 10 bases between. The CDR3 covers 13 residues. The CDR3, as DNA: TGTGCCAGCAGCCTCGACAGCACCTACGAGCAGTACTTC. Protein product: CASSLDSTYEQYF. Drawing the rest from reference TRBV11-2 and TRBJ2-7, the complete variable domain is EAGVAQSPRYKIIEKRQSVAFWCNPISGHATLYWYQQILGQGPKLLIQFQNNGVVDDSQLPKDRFSAERLKGVDSTLKIQPAKLEDSAVYLCASSLDSTYEQYFGPGTRLTVT.

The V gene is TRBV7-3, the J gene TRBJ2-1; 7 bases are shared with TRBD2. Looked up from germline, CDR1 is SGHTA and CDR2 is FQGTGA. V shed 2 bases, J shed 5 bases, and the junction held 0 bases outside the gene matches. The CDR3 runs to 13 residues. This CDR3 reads CASSLGTNNEQFF. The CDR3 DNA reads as TGTGCCAGCAGCTTAGGGACTAACAATGAGCAGTTCTTC.

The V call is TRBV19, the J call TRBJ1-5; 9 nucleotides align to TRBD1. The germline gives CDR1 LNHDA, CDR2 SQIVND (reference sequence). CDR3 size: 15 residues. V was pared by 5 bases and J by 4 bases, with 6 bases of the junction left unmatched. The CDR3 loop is CASSGGQGQNQPQHF. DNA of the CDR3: TGTGCCAGTAGTGGGGGACAGGGCCAGAATCAGCCCCAGCATTTT.

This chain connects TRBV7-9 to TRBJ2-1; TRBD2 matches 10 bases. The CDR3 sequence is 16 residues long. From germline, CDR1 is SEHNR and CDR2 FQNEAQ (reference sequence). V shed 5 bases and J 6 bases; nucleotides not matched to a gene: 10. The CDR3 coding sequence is TGTGCCAGCAGCCAACCCAGCGGGAGGGAGGTCAATGAGCAGTTCTTC. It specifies CASSQPSGREVNEQFF.

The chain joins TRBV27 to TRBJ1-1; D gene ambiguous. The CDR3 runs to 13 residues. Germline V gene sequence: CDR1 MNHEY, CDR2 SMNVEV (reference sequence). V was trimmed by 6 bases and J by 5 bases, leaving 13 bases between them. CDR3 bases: TGTGCCAGCAGAATAACATTGTGGACTGAAGCTTTCTTT. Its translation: CASRITLWTEAFF.

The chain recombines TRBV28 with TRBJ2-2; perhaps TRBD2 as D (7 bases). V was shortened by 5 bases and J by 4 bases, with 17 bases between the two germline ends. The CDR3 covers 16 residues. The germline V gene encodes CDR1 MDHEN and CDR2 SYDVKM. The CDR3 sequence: CASSPTSLGATGELFF. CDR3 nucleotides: TGTGCCAGCAGTCCGACTAGCCTGGGGGCCACCGGGGAGCTGTTTTTT.